This TCR beta chain was observed in a study of graft-versus-host responses after intestinal transplantation. Study context: Transplants given to recipients were multivisceral, liver-intestinal, or isolated intestinal. Regarding the study as a whole: Early after transplant, HvG clones declined as circulating GvH clones peaked. GvH clones occurred in recipient marrow; some first appeared in ileum or blood.

A word on this clone: Its antigen is currently unknown.

The CDR3 runs to 9 residues. With 6 bases removed from V and 9 bases from J, the gap between germline ends came to 3 bases. Germline CDR1 reads MNHEY; CDR2 reads SMNVEV (reference sequence). Some clones are missing from TCRdb's copy, which holds only in-frame ones; the method was immunoSEQ multiplex PCR. Of around 100,000 clones in the sample, over 75% are singletons; the top ten hold around 0.9%. Sequenced material: unstimulated CD4+ T cells sorted from spleen or lymph node cells, taken before intestinal transplant. This TCR derives from a human donor who received an intestinal transplant. V usage is TRBV27 and J usage is TRBJ2-1; D gene ambiguous. CDR3 nucleotides: TGTGCCAGCAGGCGTGAGCAGTTCTTC. Encoded protein: CASRREQFF.